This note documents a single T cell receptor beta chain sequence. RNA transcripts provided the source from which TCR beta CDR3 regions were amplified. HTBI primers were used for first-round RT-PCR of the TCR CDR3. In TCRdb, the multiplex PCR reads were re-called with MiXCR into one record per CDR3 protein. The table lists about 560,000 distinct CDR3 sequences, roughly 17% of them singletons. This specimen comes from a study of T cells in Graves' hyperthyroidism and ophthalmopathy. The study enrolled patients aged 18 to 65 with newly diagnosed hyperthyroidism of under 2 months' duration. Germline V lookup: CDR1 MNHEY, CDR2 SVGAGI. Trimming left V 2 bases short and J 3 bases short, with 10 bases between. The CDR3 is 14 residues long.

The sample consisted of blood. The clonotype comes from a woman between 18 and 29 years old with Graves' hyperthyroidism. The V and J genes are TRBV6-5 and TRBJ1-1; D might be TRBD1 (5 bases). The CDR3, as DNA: TGTGCCAGCAGTTACGAGGGACGGGACACTGAAGCTTTCTTT. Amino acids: CASSYEGRDTEAFF.